Listed here are 21 T cell receptor beta chains from one sample, sequenced in a study of T cell responses to AZD1222 COVID-19 vaccine. The assay was immunoSEQ multiplex PCR, and TCRdb's table has in-frame clones only and misses some. The sample includes a few hundred thousand clones, more than 85% of them seen just once. Source: peripheral blood, taken on day 0 of AZD1222 vaccination. The receptors were gathered from an adult in good health.

J is TRBJ1-5 and V is TRBV5-8, with D possibly being TRBD1 (5 bases). The germline V gene has CDR1 SGHTS and CDR2 YDEGEE. The ends were cut back, 6 bases at V and 0 bases at J, with 19 bases in the middle. This CDR3 comprises 17 residues. CDR3 sequence (DNA): TGTGCCAGCACCGAACGCCTGGGGCTGTATAGCAATCAGCCCCAGCATTTT. Encoded protein: CASTERLGLYSNQPQHF.

The CDR3 sequence: CASTTTGIPYEQYF. As DNA, the CDR3 is TGTGCCAGCACTACGACAGGGATTCCCTACGAGCAGTACTTC. The chain employs TRBV2 and TRBJ2-7, with 7 bases matching TRBD1. This CDR3 is 14 amino acids long. Germline trimming cut 7 bases from V and 2 bases from J; bases unmatched to any gene: 8. In germline, CDR1 is SNHLY, CDR2 FYNNEI.

The chain carries TRBV5-1 and TRBJ1-1; no clear D. The CDR3 length is 14 residues. Looked up from germline, CDR1 is SGHRS and CDR2 is YFSETQ. Trimming took 2 bases from V and 3 from J, leaving 11 bases between them. This chain's CDR3 is CASSFTPGDTEAFF. For the CDR3, the DNA is TGCGCCAGCAGCTTTACACCCGGGGACACTGAAGCTTTCTTT.

This chain links TRBV5-1 with TRBJ2-7; the D gene is possibly TRBD2 (7 bases). Germline V gene lookup returns CDR1 SGHRS and CDR2 YFSETQ. The V end was cut by 4 bases, the J end by 9 bases, with 17 bases between. CDR3 length: 13 residues. CDR3 residues: CASSRGAGSRQYF. Written as DNA, the CDR3 is TGCGCCAGCAGCCGGGGGGCGGGATCACGGCAGTACTTC.

Here the CDR3 reads CASSRRGGGNTIYF. CDR3 nucleotides: TGTGCCAGCAGTCGTAGGGGAGGTGGAAACACCATATATTTT. This chain connects TRBV5-5 to TRBJ1-3, with D maybe TRBD1 (5 bases). Trimming removed 5 bases from V and 3 bases from J, with 12 bases in between. Germline values: CDR1 SGHKS, CDR2 YYEKEE (reference sequence). This CDR3 has 14 residues.

DNA of the CDR3: TGTGCCAGCAGCTTAGCACCGGGACTAGCACGAGGGACCCAGTACTTC. As protein: CASSLAPGLARGTQYF. This rearrangement joins TRBV7-9 to TRBJ2-5, with 9 positions matching TRBD2. J gave up 7 bases and V 0 bases, and 9 bases lay outside the gene matches. This CDR3 has 16 amino acids. The germline CDR1 and CDR2 sequences are SEHNR and FQNEAQ (reference sequence).

This clone was seen only once. The V gene is TRBV11-2, the J gene TRBJ2-7; D unclear. Trimming removed 3 bases at V and 5 bases at J, with 14 bases between. The germline gives CDR1 SGHAT, CDR2 FQNNGV. There are 14 residues in the CDR3. The CDR3 DNA reads as TGTGCCAGCAGCTTGGTATCATTGTTCAACGAGCAGTACTTC. Its protein product is CASSLVSLFNEQYF.

The V and J genes are TRBV4-3 and TRBJ2-7; maybe TRBD1 (6 bases). CDR3 size: 14 residues. V gave up 5 bases and J gave up 4 bases, with 15 bases separating them. Germline CDR1 reads LGHNA; CDR2 reads YSLEER. The CDR3: CASSLGAPPYEQYF. CDR3 nucleotides: TGCGCCAGCAGCTTGGGGGCCCCGCCGTACGAGCAGTACTTC.

This rearrangement joins TRBV6-5 to TRBJ2-7; the match to TRBD1 covers 7 bases. Germline CDR1 MNHEY, CDR2 SVGAGI. This CDR3 is built from 12 residues. J gave up 3 bases and V 5 bases, and 1 base lay outside the gene matches. CDR3 protein: CASSRTGYEQYF. CDR3 in DNA: TGTGCCAGCAGTAGGACAGGCTACGAGCAGTACTTC.

The rearrangement links TRBV28 to TRBJ2-2; TRBD2 matches at 11 bases. CDR3 length: 14 amino acids. V trimming: 8 bases; J trimming: 7 bases; junction bases outside the gene matches: 6. The germline CDR1 and CDR2 sequences are MDHEN and SYDVKM. The CDR3 DNA follows: TGTGCCAGCGGGCTAGCGGGAGGCGGCGGGGAGCTGTTTTTT. Translation: CASGLAGGGGELFF.

The chain links TRBV28 to TRBJ2-7, with D unclear. The CDR3 is 11 amino acids. Germline-derived CDR1 and CDR2 are MDHEN and SYDVKM. V was pared by 3 bases and J by 7 bases, with 7 bases between. The CDR3 coding sequence is TGTGCCAGCAGTTTGGTCGGAGAGCAGTACTTC. Protein product: CASSLVGEQYF.

This chain connects TRBV10-3 to TRBJ2-7; D uncertain. The germline V and J ends were trimmed by 8 bases and 4 bases, with 15 bases remaining between them. This CDR3 comprises 13 residues. Germline V CDR1 and CDR2: ENHRY, SYGVKD. DNA of the CDR3: TGTGCCATCCTGGGGTCAACAACGTACGAGCAGTACTTC. It translates to CAILGSTTYEQYF.

Worth noting for this clone: One junction end does not reproduce the germline sequence, and a read error may be involved. V usage is TRBV7-7 and J usage is TRBJ2-5; D unresolved. This CDR3 has 14 amino acids. Germline V gene data show CDR1 as SSHAT and CDR2 as FNYEAQ (reference sequence). This CDR3 is CASSLAGLVETQYF. CDR3 in DNA: TGTGCTAGCAGCTTAGCTGGGTTGGTAGAGACCCAGTACTTC.

V usage is TRBV19 and J usage is TRBJ1-5; 9 nucleotides agree with TRBD1. Trimming cost V 9 bases and J 3 bases; bases outside gene matches: 12. The length of the CDR3 is 16 residues. Germline lookup yields CDR1 LNHDA and CDR2 SQIVND (reference sequence). CDR3 residues: CASLSSDRGLNQPQHF. CDR3 nucleotides: TGTGCCAGCCTATCCTCGGACAGGGGACTCAATCAGCCCCAGCATTTT.

The V call is TRBV27, the J call TRBJ2-1, with D possibly TRBD1 on 6 matching bases. The CDR3 covers 15 residues. Germline lookup yields CDR1 MNHEY and CDR2 SMNVEV (reference sequence). With 6 bases removed from V and 5 bases from J, the gap between germline ends came to 17 bases. CDR3 in DNA: TGTGCCAGCAGCCCCACAGGGCCAGGAGACAATGAGCAGTTCTTC. Amino acids: CASSPTGPGDNEQFF.

The chain recombines TRBV7-2 with TRBJ2-5, with 7 positions matching TRBD2. The CDR3 covers 16 residues. V gave up 3 bases and J gave up 5 bases; unmatched junction bases: 12. The germline V gene has CDR1 SGHTA and CDR2 FQGNSA. DNA for the CDR3: TGTGCCAGCAGCTTTAAGGTTGGGAGGGCCGGGGAGACCCAGTACTTC. It yields the protein CASSFKVGRAGETQYF.

The chain is built from TRBV7-3 and TRBJ2-3; the D call may be TRBD1 or TRBD2 (5 bases each). Germline values: CDR1 SGHTA, CDR2 FQGTGA. CDR3 length: 14 residues. The ends were cut back, 4 bases at V and 3 bases at J, with 11 bases in the middle. The CDR3 sequence is CASSWGRGTDTQYF. The CDR3, as DNA: TGTGCCAGCAGCTGGGGACGTGGGACAGATACGCAGTATTTT. Based on the CDR3 plus reference TRBV7-3 and TRBJ2-3, the full variable domain is GAGVSQTPSNKVTEKGKYVELRCDPISGHTALYWYRQSLGQGPEFLIYFQGTGAADDSGLPNDRFFAVRPEGSVSTLKIQRTERGDSAVYLCASSWGRGTDTQYFGPGTRLTVL.

The chain employs TRBV7-9 and TRBJ2-1; the D gene could be TRBD1 or TRBD2 (5 bases each). This CDR3 is 12 amino acids long. Trimming took off 3 bases at V and 10 bases at J, with 10 bases between the two ends. Germline CDR1 and CDR2: SEHNR and FQNEAQ (reference sequence). DNA of the CDR3: TGTGCCAGCAGCTTTGGGGGTACGGAGCAGTTCTTC. It specifies CASSFGGTEQFF.

This chain connects TRBV5-1 to TRBJ2-7; the D is unclear. The CDR3 consists of 11 residues. The germline V and J ends were trimmed by 4 bases and 7 bases, with 9 bases remaining between them. Germline CDR1 reads SGHRS; CDR2 reads YFSETQ. The CDR3: CASSDGEEQYF. CDR3 nucleotides: TGCGCCAGCAGCGACGGTGAGGAGCAGTACTTC.

The rearrangement links TRBV2 to TRBJ2-1; 7 nucleotides align to TRBD2. The length of the CDR3 is 17 residues. V trimming: 6 bases; J trimming: 0 bases; junction bases outside the gene matches: 11. Germline V gene data show CDR1 as SNHLY and CDR2 as FYNNEI. CDR3 sequence reads: CASRVEGGGSSYNEQFF. In DNA form, the CDR3 reads TGTGCCAGCAGAGTCGAGGGCGGGGGAAGCTCCTACAATGAGCAGTTCTTC. Full variable domain (missing parts from reference TRBV2 and TRBJ2-1): EPEVTQTPSHQVTQMGQEVILRCVPISNHLYFYWYRQILGQKVEFLVSFYNNEISEKSEIFDDQFSVERPDGSNFTLKIRSTKLEDSAMYFCASRVEGGGSSYNEQFFGPGTRLTVL.

V is TRBV5-4 and J is TRBJ2-1; D tentatively reads TRBD1 or TRBD2 (5 bases each). The germline V gene encodes CDR1 SGHNT and CDR2 YYREEE (reference sequence). The CDR3 has 14 residues. Trimming left V 3 bases short and J 9 bases short, with 16 bases between. The CDR3 coding sequence is TGTGCCAGCAGCTCGGGACCTCCCCGGGGTGAGCAGTTCTTC. It encodes CASSSGPPRGEQFF.